The sequence of this T cell receptor (beta chain) was determined in a study of spatial heterogeneity in lung cancer. Time point given: sample taken at primary tumor resection. Whole RNA was taken from tumor, nontumor lung or frozen PBMC; it was then sequenced unsorted. A single record per CDR3 protein comes from TCRdb applying MiXCR to the 5' RACE reads. This table has approximately 92,000 distinct CDR3 sequences, roughly 12% appearing once. There are a few counts of this clonotype. The ends were cut back, 0 bases at V and 7 bases at J, with 10 bases in the middle. Germline assignment: CDR1 SGHRS and CDR2 YFSETQ. The CDR3 loop spans 14 amino acids.

Source: PBMCs, taken at surgery. This clonotype originated in a male donor with early-stage non-small cell lung cancer. The V and J genes are TRBV5-1 and TRBJ2-2; D may be TRBD1 (5 bases). The CDR3 reads CASSLGRQGGELFF. The CDR3 nucleotides read TGCGCCAGCAGCTTGGGTCGGCAGGGCGGGGAGCTGTTTTTT.